This TCR beta chain was sequenced in a study of blood T cell repertoires in COVID-19. Trimming at V came to 9 bases and at J to 11 bases, leaving 15 bases not matched to a gene. There are 15 residues in the CDR3. The germline V gene has CDR1 MGHDK and CDR2 SYGVNS. The assay was immunoSEQ multiplex PCR, and TCRdb's table has in-frame clones only and misses some. The sample lists under 75,000 clones, 81% occurring once. V and J are TRBV25-1 and TRBJ2-2; TRBD1 agrees at 10 bases. This sequence originates from a woman older than 75 with active or convalescent COVID-19. The sequencing sample was made of peripheral blood. CDR3 DNA: TGTGCCAGTCGGGGAGACAGGGGGCGAAGAGTAGAGCTGTTTTTT. The encoded protein is CASRGDRGRRVELFF.